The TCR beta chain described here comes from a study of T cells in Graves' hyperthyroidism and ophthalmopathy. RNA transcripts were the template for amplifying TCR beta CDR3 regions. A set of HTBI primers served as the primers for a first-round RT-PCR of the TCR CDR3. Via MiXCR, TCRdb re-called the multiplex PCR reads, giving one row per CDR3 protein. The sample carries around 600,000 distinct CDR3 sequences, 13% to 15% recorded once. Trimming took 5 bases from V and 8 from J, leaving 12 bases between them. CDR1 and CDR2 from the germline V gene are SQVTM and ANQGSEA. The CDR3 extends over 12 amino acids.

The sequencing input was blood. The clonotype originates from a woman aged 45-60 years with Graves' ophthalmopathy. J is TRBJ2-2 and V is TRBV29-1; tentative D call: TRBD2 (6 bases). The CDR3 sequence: CSVWGGVGELFF. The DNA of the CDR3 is TGCAGCGTTTGGGGCGGGGTGGGGGAGCTGTTTTTT.